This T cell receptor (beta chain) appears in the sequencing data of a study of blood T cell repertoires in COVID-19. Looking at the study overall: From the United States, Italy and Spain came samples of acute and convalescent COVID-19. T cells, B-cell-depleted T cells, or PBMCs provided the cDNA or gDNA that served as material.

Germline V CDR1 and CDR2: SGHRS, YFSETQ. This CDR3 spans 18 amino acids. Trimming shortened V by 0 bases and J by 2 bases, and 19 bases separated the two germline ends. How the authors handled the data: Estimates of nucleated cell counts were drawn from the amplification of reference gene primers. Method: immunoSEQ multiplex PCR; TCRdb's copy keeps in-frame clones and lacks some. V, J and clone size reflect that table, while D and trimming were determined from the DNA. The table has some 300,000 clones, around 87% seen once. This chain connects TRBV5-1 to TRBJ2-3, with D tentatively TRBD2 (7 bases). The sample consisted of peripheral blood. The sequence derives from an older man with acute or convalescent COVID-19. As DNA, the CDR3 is TGCGCCAGCAGCTTGGTCATCCACGGCGGGGGCTACACAGATACGCAGTATTTT. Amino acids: CASSLVIHGGGYTDTQYF.